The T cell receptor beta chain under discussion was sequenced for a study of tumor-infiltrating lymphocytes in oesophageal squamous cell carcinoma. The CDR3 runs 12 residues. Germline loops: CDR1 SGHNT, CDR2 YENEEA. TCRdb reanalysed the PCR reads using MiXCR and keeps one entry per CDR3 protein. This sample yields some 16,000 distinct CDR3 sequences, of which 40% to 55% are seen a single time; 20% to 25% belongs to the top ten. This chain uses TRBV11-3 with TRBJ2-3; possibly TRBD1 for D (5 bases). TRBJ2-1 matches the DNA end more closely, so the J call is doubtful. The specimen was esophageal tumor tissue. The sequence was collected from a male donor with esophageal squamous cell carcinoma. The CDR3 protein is CASSLDNNEQFF. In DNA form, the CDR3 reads TGTGCCAGCAGCCTGGACAACAATGAGCAGTTCTTC.